This T cell receptor (beta chain) was recovered during a study of CD8 T cells in ankylosing spondylitis. The study, taken as a whole, reports: Reportedly, matched ankylosing spondylitis synovial fluid was significantly enriched for disease-linked clones.

TCRdb redid the calling of the 5' RACE reads with MiXCR, one entry per CDR3 protein. The sample consists of 250,000 to 400,000 distinct CDR3 sequences, 11% of them appearing once. This clonotype was counted only a few times. The target antigen is unknown. Germline loops: CDR1 LNHDA, CDR2 SQIVND (reference sequence). This CDR3 comprises 14 residues. Trimming took off 7 bases at V and 2 bases at J, with 12 bases between the two ends. The receptor comes from a female donor with ankylosing spondylitis or in good health (not recorded which). Sequenced: blood, either unsorted or a sorted T cell fraction (not recorded which). The rearrangement links TRBV19 to TRBJ2-1; maybe TRBD2 (5 bases). CDR3 in amino acids: CASMLRATYNEQFF. As DNA, the CDR3 is TGTGCCAGTATGTTGCGGGCGACCTACAATGAGCAGTTCTTC.